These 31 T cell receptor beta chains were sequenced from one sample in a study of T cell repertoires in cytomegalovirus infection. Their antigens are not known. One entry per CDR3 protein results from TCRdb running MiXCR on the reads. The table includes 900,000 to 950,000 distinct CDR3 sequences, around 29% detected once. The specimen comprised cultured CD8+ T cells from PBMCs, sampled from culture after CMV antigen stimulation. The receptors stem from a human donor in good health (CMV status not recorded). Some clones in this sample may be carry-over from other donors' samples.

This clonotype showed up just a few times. CDR3 DNA sequence: TGTGCTAGCAGCCACCGGGACACCTTCTCCGAGCAGTACGTC. This gives the protein CASSHRDTFSEQYV. The V and J genes are TRBV7-7 and TRBJ2-7, with a weak D call TRBD1 (6 bases). The V gene's germline CDR1 is SSHAT and CDR2 FNYEAQ (reference sequence). The length of the CDR3 is 14 residues.

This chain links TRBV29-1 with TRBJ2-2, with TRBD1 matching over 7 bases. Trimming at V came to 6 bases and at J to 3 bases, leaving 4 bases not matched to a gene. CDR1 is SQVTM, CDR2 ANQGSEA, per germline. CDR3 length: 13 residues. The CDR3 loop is CSVHDRDTGELFF. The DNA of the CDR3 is TGCAGCGTACATGACAGGGACACCGGGGAGCTGTTTTTT.

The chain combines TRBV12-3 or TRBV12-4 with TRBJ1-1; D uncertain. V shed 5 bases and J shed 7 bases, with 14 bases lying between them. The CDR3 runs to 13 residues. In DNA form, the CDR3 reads TGTGCCAGCAGTCCCCCTTTAACGGGTGAAGCTTTCTTT. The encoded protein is CASSPPLTGEAFF.

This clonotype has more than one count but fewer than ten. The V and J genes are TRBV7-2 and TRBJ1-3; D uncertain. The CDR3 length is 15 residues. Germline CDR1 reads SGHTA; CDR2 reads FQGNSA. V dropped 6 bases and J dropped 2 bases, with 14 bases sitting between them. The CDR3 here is CASSYALGTGNTIYF. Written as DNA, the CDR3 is TGTGCCAGCAGTTACGCCCTTGGGACTGGAAACACCATATATTTT.

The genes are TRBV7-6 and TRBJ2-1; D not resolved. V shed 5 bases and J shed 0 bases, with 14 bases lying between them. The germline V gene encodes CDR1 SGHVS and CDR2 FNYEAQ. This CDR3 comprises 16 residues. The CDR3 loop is CASSPRSPDSYNEQFF. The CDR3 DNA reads TGTGCCAGCAGCCCCCGATCTCCCGACTCCTACAATGAGCAGTTCTTC.

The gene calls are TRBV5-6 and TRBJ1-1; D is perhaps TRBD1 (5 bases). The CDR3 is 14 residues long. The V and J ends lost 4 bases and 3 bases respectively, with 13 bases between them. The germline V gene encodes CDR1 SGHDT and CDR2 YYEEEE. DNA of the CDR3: TGTGCCAGCAGCCGACGCATGGGGGACACTGAAGCTTTCTTT. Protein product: CASSRRMGDTEAFF.

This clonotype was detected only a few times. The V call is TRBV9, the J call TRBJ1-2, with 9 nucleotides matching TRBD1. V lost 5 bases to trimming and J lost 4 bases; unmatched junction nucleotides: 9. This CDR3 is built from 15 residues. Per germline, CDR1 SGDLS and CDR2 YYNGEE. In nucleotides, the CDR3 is TGTGCCAGCAGGGAAATGGGACAGGGCGGCTATGGCTACACCTTC. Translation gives CASREMGQGGYGYTF. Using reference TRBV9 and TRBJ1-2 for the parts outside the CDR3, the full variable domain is DSGVTQTPKHLITATGQRVTLRCSPRSGDLSVYWYQQSLDQGLQFLIQYYNGEERAKGNILERFSAQQFPDLHSELNLSSLELGDSALYFCASREMGQGGYGYTFGSGTRLTVV.

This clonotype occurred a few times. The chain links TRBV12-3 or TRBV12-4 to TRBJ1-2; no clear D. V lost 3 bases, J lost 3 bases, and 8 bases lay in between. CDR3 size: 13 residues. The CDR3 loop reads CASSFLRYYGYTF. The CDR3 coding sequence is TGTGCCAGCAGTTTTCTCCGTTACTATGGCTACACCTTC.

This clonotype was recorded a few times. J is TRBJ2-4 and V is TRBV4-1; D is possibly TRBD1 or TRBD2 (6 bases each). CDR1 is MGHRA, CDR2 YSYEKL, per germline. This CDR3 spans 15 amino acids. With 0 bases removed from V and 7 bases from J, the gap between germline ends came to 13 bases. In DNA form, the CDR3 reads TGCGCCAGCAGCCAAGACGGTCAAGGGGGGAACATTCAGTACTTC. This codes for CASSQDGQGGNIQYF.

The CDR3 DNA reads as TGCAGTGCTAGAGCGGGCGGATTGAACACTGAAGCTTTCTTT. This encodes CSARAGGLNTEAFF. The chain couples TRBV20-1 to TRBJ1-1; D not certain. Trimming removed 1 base at V and 0 bases at J, with 9 bases between. The CDR3 contains 14 residues. Per the germline V gene, CDR1 is DFQATT and CDR2 is SNEGSKA (reference sequence).

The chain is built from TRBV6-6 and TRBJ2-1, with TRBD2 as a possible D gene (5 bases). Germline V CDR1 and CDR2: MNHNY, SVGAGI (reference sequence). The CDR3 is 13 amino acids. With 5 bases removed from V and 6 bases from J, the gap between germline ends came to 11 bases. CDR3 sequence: CASSNTRGNEQFF. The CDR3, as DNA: TGTGCCAGCAGTAATACTAGAGGCAATGAGCAGTTCTTC.

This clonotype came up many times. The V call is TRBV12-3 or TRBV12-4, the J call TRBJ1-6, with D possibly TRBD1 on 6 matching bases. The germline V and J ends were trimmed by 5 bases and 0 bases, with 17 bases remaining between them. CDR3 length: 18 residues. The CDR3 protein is CASSPDSPESSYNSPLHF. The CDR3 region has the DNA TGTGCCAGCAGTCCGGACAGTCCGGAGAGCTCCTATAATTCACCCCTCCACTTT.

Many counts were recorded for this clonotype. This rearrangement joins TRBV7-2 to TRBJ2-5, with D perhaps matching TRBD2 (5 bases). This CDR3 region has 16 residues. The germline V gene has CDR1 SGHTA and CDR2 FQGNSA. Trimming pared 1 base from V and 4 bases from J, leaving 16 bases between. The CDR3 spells CASSLDLRVEGETQYF. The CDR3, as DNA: TGTGCCAGCAGCTTAGATTTAAGGGTAGAGGGAGAGACCCAGTACTTC.

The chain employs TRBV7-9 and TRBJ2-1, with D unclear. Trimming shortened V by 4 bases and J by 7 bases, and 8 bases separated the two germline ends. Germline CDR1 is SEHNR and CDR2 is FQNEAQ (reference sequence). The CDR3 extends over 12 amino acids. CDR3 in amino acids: CASSSGQNEQFF. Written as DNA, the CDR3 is TGTGCCAGCAGCTCAGGCCAGAATGAGCAGTTCTTC.

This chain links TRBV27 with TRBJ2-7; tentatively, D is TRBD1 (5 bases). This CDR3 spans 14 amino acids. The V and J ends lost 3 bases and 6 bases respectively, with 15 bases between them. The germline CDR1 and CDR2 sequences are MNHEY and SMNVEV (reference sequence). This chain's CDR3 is CASSFDSTRGEQYF. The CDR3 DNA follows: TGTGCCAGCAGTTTTGACAGTACCCGAGGCGAGCAGTACTTC.

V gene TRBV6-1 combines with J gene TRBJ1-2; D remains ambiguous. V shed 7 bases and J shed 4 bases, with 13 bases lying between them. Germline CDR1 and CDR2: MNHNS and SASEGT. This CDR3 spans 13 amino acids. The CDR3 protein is CASIGGGFYGYTF. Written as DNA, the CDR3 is TGTGCCAGCATCGGAGGCGGATTCTATGGCTACACCTTC.

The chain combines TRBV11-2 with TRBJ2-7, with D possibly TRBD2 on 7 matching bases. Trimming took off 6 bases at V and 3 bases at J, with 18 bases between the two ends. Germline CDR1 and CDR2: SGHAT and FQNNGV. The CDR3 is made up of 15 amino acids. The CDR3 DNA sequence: TGTGCCAGCAGTCGCACAGGGAGGGCCTTCTACGAGCAGTACTTC. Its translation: CASSRTGRAFYEQYF.

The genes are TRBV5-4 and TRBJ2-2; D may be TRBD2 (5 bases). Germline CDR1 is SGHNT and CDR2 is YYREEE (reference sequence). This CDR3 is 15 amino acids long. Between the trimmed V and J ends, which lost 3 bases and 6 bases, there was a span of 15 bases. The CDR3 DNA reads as TGTGCCAGCAGCTATGGTTCCGCGGGCGCCGGGGAGCTGTTTTTT. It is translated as CASSYGSAGAGELFF.

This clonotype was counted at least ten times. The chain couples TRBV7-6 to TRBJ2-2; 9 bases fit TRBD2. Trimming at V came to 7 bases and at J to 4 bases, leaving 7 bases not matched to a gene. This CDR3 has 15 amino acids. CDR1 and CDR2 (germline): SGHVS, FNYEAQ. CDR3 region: CASTGTSLGTGELFF. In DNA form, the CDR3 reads TGTGCCAGCACCGGGACTAGCCTGGGCACCGGGGAGCTGTTTTTT.

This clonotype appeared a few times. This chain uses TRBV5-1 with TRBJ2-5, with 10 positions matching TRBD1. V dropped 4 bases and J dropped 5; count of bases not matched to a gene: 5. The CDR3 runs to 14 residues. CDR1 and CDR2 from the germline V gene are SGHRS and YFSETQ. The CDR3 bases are TGCGCCAGCAGCAAGACAGGGGGCTGGGAGACCCAGTACTTC. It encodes CASSKTGGWETQYF.

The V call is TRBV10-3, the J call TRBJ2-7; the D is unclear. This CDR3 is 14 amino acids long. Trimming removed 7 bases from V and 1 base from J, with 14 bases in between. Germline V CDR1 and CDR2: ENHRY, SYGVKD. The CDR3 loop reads CAITGELPSYEQYF. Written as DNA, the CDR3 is TGTGCCATCACTGGCGAATTACCGTCCTACGAGCAGTACTTC.

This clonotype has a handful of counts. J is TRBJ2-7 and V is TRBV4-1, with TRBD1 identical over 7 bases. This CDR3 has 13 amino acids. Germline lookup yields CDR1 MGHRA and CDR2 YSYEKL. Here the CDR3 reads CASSQALGTAYDV. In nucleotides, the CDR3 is TGCGCCAGCAGCCAAGCCCTAGGGACAGCGTATGACGTC.

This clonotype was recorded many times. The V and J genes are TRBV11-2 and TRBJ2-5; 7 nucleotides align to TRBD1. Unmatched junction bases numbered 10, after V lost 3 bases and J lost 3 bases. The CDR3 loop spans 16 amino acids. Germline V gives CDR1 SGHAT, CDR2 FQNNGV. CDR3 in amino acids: CASSLGPGQSEETQYF. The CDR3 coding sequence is TGTGCCAGCAGCTTGGGTCCGGGACAGTCGGAAGAGACCCAGTACTTC.

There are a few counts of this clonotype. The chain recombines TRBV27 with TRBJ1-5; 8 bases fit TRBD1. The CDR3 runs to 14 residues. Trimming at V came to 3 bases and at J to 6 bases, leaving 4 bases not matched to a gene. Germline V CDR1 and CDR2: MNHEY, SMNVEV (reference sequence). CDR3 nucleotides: TGTGCCAGCAGTTTGTCAGGGGGCTTTCAGCCCCAGCATTTT. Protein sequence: CASSLSGGFQPQHF.

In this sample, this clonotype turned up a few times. The CDR3 is CASSPIAGLYNEQFF. In nucleotides, the CDR3 is TGTGCCAGCAGTCCGATAGCGGGGCTTTACAATGAGCAGTTCTTC. This chain connects TRBV28 to TRBJ2-1; 8 bases line up with TRBD2. The CDR3 covers 15 residues. The V and J ends lost 5 bases and 4 bases, in that order; junction bases with no gene match: 7. Germline V gene data show CDR1 as MDHEN and CDR2 as SYDVKM.

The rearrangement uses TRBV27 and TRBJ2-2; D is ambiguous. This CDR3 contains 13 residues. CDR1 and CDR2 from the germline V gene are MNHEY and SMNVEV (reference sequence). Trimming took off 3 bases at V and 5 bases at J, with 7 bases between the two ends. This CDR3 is CASSLFATGELFF. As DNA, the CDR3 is TGTGCCAGCAGTTTGTTCGCTACCGGGGAGCTGTTTTTT.

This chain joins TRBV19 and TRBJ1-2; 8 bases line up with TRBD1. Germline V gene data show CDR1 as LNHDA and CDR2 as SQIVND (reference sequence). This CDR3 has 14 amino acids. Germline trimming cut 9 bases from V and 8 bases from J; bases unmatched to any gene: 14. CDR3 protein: CASTDRGVFQGYTF. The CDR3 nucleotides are TGTGCCAGCACTGACAGGGGCGTTTTCCAGGGCTACACCTTC.

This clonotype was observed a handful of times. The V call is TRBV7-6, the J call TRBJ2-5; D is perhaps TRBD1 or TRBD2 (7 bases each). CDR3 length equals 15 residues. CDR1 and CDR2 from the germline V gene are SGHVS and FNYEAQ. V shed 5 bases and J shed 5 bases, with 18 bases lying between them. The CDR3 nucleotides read TGTGCCAGCAGCATCGACGACAGGGAGGGGGAGACCCAGTACTTC. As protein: CASSIDDREGETQYF.

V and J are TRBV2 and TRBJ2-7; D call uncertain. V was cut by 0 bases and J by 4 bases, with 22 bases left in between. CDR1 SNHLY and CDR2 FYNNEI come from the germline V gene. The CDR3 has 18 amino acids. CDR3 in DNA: TGTGCCAGCAGTGAAGCGCTTCTCGGCGACGGGTCGCCGTACGAGCAGTACGTC. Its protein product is CASSEALLGDGSPYEQYV.

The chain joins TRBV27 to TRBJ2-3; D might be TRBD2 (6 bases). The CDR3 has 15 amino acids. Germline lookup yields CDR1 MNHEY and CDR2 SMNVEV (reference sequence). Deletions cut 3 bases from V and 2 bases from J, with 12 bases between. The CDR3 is CASSFWRGTTDTQYF. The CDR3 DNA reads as TGTGCCAGCAGTTTCTGGCGGGGAACCACAGATACGCAGTATTTT.

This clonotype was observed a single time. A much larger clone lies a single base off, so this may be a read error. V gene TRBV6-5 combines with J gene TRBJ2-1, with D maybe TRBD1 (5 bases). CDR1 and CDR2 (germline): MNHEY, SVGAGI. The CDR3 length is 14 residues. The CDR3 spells CASTPRVGYNEPFF. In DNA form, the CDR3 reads TGTGCCAGCACCCCCAGGGTTGGCTACAATGAGCCGTTCTTC.